Below, 4 T cell receptor beta chains from the same sample are listed, as sequenced in a study of blood T cell repertoires in COVID-19. Profiling relied on immunoSEQ multiplex PCR, and the TCRdb table lists in-frame clones only, not all of them. This sample has hundreds of thousands of clones, with 88% found just once. The sample was peripheral blood. The receptors originated from a woman in her sixties or seventies with COVID-19, enrolled during active disease.

The V and J genes are TRBV7-2 and TRBJ1-2; D remains ambiguous. CDR1 and CDR2 from the germline V gene are SGHTA and FQGNSA. The CDR3 has 13 amino acids. Between the trimmed V and J ends, which lost 2 bases and 2 bases, there was a span of 6 bases. In nucleotides, the CDR3 is TGTGCCAGCAGCTTAAGGCGGAACTATGGCTACACCTTC. It encodes CASSLRRNYGYTF. Complete variable domain (other parts from reference TRBV7-2 and TRBJ1-2): GAGVSQSPSNKVTEKGKDVELRCDPISGHTALYWYRQSLGQGLEFLIYFQGNSAPDKSGLPSDRFSAERTGGSVSTLTIQRTQQEDSAVYLCASSLRRNYGYTFGSGTRLTVV.

A single count supports this clone. J is TRBJ2-2 and V is TRBV24-1; 7 bases fit TRBD2. This CDR3 contains 16 residues. The V gene's germline CDR1 is KGHDR and CDR2 SFDVKD. Trimming took 5 bases from V and 5 from J; bases not matched to a gene: 10. The CDR3, as DNA: TGTGCCACCAGTGGCCCGAAGGGAGGGGATACCGGGGAGCTGTTTTTT. Encoded protein: CATSGPKGGDTGELFF.

The chain carries TRBV5-5 and TRBJ2-1; 8 bases line up with TRBD1. There are 15 residues in the CDR3. Losses at the gene ends were 4 bases for V and 9 bases for J; bases not matched to a gene: 12. Germline CDR1 reads SGHKS; CDR2 reads YYEKEE (reference sequence). CDR3: CASSPLDREYVEQFF. The CDR3 DNA follows: TGTGCCAGCAGCCCCTTGGACAGGGAATACGTTGAGCAGTTCTTC.

This clone occurred a few times. The chain couples TRBV7-9 to TRBJ1-4; TRBD1 is a possible D gene (5 bases). Trimming took 10 bases from V and 3 from J, leaving 12 bases between them. From germline, CDR1 is SEHNR and CDR2 FQNEAQ (reference sequence). The length of the CDR3 is 13 residues. The CDR3 nucleotides read TGTGCCATTACCGACAGAGCTAATGAAAAACTGTTTTTT. The encoded protein is CAITDRANEKLFF.